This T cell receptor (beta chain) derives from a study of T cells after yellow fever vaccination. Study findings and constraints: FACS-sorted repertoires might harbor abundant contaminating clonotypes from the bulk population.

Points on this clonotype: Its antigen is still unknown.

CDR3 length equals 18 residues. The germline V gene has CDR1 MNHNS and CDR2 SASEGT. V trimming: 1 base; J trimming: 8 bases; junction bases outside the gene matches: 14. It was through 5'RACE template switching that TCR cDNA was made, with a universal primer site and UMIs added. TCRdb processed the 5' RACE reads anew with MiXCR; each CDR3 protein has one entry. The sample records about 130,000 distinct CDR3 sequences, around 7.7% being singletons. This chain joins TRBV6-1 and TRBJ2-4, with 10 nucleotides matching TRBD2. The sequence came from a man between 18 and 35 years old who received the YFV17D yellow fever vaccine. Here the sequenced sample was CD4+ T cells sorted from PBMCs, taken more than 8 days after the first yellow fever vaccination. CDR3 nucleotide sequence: TGTGCCAGCAGTGAAGAAATAGTTAGCGGGGGGACCCCATACATTCAGTACTTC. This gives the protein CASSEEIVSGGTPYIQYF.